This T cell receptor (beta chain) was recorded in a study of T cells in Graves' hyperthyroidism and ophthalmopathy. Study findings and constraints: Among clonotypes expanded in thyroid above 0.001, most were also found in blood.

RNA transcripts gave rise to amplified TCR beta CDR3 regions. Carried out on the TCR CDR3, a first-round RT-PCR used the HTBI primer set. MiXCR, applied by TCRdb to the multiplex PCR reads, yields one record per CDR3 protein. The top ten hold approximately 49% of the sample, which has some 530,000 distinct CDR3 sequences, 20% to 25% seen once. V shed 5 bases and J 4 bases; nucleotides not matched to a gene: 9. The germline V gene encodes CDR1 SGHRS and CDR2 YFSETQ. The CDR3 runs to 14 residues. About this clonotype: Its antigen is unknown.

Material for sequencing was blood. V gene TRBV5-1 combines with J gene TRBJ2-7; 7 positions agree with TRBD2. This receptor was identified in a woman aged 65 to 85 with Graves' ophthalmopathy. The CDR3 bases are TGCGCCAGCAGTGGGCGGGGAGGGGAGTACGAGCAGTACTTC. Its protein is CASSGRGGEYEQYF.